The rows below give T cell receptor beta chains drawn from one sample of a study of T cell responses to AZD1222 COVID-19 vaccine. The assay was immunoSEQ multiplex PCR, and TCRdb's table has in-frame clones only and misses some. The data hold 150,000 to 200,000 clones, with 85% to 95% observed a single time. The sequenced sample was peripheral blood, obtained on day 0 of AZD1222 vaccination. The source of these receptors is an adult in good health. The CDR3 runs from the conserved cysteine through the conserved F or W. The D gene is left open where the match is weak. Clone size appears in some rows only: once, few, many, or a class for an expanded clone.

length	V	size	J	D	DNA	CDR3
14	TRBV27	.	TRBJ2-5	.	TGTGCCAGCAGTTTATGGGGCGACCAAGAGACCCAGTACTTC	CASSLWGDQETQYF
16	TRBV27	once	TRBJ1-2	.	TGTGCCAGCAGTTTCGTTCAGGGGCTTATGGGCTATGGCTACACCTTC	CASSFVQGLMGYGYTF
14	TRBV30	.	TRBJ1-6	.	TGTGCCTGGAGTGTACTACTCTCCAATTCACCCCTCCACTTT	CAWSVLLSNSPLHF
15	TRBV19	.	TRBJ2-4	.	TGTGCCAGTAGCCCGATCCAGGGGACCAAAAACATTCAGTACTTC	CASSPIQGTKNIQYF
15	TRBV19	.	TRBJ1-2	TRBD1	TGTGCCAGTAGGCTTCGACAGGGCTCGGACTATGGCTACACCTTC	CASRLRQGSDYGYTF
17	TRBV28	.	TRBJ1-5	.	TGTGCCAGCAGCCCGCCTGGGGGGGGGCGAAGCAATCAGCCCCAGCATTTT	CASSPPGGGRSNQPQHF
12	TRBV15	.	TRBJ1-2	.	TGTGCCACCAGCAGAGATGGGAATGGCTACACCTTC	CATSRDGNGYTF
15	TRBV15	few	TRBJ1-4	.	TGTGCCACCAGCAGAGCTCCTGGGGGCGGTGAAAAACTGTTTTTT	CATSRAPGGGEKLFF
17	TRBV15	once	TRBJ2-3	TRBD2	TGTGCCACCAGCGGATGGACTAGCGGGGGGTTCACAGATACGCAGTATTTT	CATSGWTSGGFTDTQYF
15	TRBV14	.	TRBJ1-1	.	TGTGCCAGCAGCCAAGAGGGGGCAGGGCCGACTGAAGCTTTCTTT	CASSQEGAGPTEAFF
13	TRBV5-1	.	TRBJ1-1	.	TGCGCCAGCAGCTTCCGGGGTCCCACTGAAGCTTTCTTT	CASSFRGPTEAFF
14	TRBV6-2/TRBV6-3	.	TRBJ1-2	.	TGTGCCAGCAGTAAGCCCGACCGCCCCTATGGCTACACCTTC	CASSKPDRPYGYTF
11	TRBV9	.	TRBJ2-2	.	TGTGCCAGCAGCGTAGCCGGGGAGCTGTTTTTT	CASSVAGELFF
12	TRBV10-3	once	TRBJ2-3	.	TGTGCCATCATGGAGGACACAGATACGCAGTATTTT	CAIMEDTDTQYF
14	TRBV18	.	TRBJ1-1	.	TGTGCCAGCTCACCGCTACAACTGAACACTGAAGCTTTCTTT	CASSPLQLNTEAFF
12	TRBV19	.	TRBJ1-2	.	TGTGCCAGTTGGGCAAGCAACTATGGCTACACCTTC	CASWASNYGYTF
14	TRBV11-3	.	TRBJ1-1	.	TGTGCCAGCAGCCCGGACCGTGGGAACACTGAAGCTTTCTTT	CASSPDRGNTEAFF